What follows is one T cell receptor beta chain and its context. These data belong to a study of T cells in Graves' hyperthyroidism and ophthalmopathy. The CDR3 loop spans 17 amino acids. Trimming pared 3 bases from V and 2 bases from J, leaving 16 bases between. Amplification of TCR beta CDR3 regions was performed using RNA transcripts as template. With the HTBI primer set, the TCR CDR3 went through a first round of RT-PCR. TCRdb reprocessed the multiplex PCR reads via MiXCR and lists one record per CDR3 protein. The sample consists of roughly 570,000 distinct CDR3 sequences, about 45% of them appearing once.

The TCR originated in a woman between 18 and 29 years old with Graves' hyperthyroidism. The material sequenced was peripheral blood or thyroid tissue (not recorded which). V and J are TRBV12-3 or TRBV12-4 and TRBJ1-4; perhaps TRBD1 as D (5 bases). In DNA form, the CDR3 reads TGTGCCAGCAGTTTCATGCGGGGGTCGGGGACTAATGAAAAACTGTTTTTT. This codes for CASSFMRGSGTNEKLFF.